This T cell receptor beta chain was sequenced during a study of T cells in Graves' hyperthyroidism and ophthalmopathy. V lost 6 bases to trimming and J lost 4 bases, with 11 bases between them. This CDR3 has 13 amino acids. Germline values: CDR1 ENHRY, CDR2 SYGVKD. Study-level points and caveats: A model built on 13 V-J features separated ophthalmopathy from stable hyperthyroidism. Peripheral blood also featured most of the thyroid clonotypes expanded above 0.001. Before onset, by a median of about six months, the model predicted ophthalmopathy.

This clonotype has just a few counts. Its antigen is not identified. RNA transcripts yielded amplified TCR beta CDR3 regions. First-round RT-PCR with HTBI primers amplified the TCR CDR3 region. TCRdb reprocessed the multiplex PCR reads via MiXCR and lists one record per CDR3 protein. The repertoire includes hundreds of thousands of distinct CDR3 sequences, roughly 45% of them detected once, and under 8.5% sits in the top ten. Uncontrolled infection, other autoimmune disease, pregnancy or lactation disqualified patients from enrolment. Sequenced input: peripheral blood or thyroid tissue (not recorded which). The chain is built from TRBV10-3 and TRBJ2-3, with D tentatively TRBD1 or TRBD2 (5 bases each). The receptor comes from an adult man with Graves' disease, either hyperthyroidism or ophthalmopathy (not recorded which). Here the CDR3 reads CAISQGPPDTQYF. The CDR3, as DNA: TGTGCCATCAGCCAGGGACCTCCAGATACGCAGTATTTT.